Below are 3 T cell receptor beta chains sequenced from a single sample in a study of patients and donors after allogeneic stem cell transplantation. TCRdb reprocessed the RT-PCR reads via MiXCR and lists one record per CDR3 protein. This sample has roughly 140,000 distinct CDR3 sequences; about a third occur once, and the top ten carry about 50%. Material for sequencing was blood, either unsorted or a sorted T cell fraction (not recorded which). The receptors were sampled from a human donor who was either an allogeneic HSCT recipient or a stem cell or donor lymphocyte infusion donor (not recorded which). It is not recorded whose cells these are; they may come from a transplant donor.

This clonotype has a handful of counts. This chain joins TRBV6-2 or TRBV6-3 and TRBJ1-1, with D perhaps matching TRBD1 (6 bases). The V gene's germline CDR1 is MNHEY and CDR2 SVGEGT. There are 16 residues in the CDR3. Between the trimmed V and J ends, which lost 4 bases and 2 bases, there was a span of 17 bases. CDR3 in DNA: TGTGCCAGCAGTTCGGAGGGGGGGGCGGCAAACACTGAAGCTTTCTTT. Translated: CASSSEGGAANTEAFF.

There are a few counts of this clonotype. V is TRBV6-5 and J is TRBJ1-6, with 7 bases identical to TRBD1. Germline CDR1 MNHEY, CDR2 SVGAGI. V trimming: 1 base; J trimming: 5 bases; junction bases outside the gene matches: 5. This CDR3 region has 16 residues. CDR3 loop: CASSYWGGQNNSPLHF. CDR3 in DNA: TGTGCCAGCAGTTACTGGGGGGGACAGAATAATTCACCCCTCCACTTT.

This clonotype was seen just once. The chain uses TRBV24-1 and TRBJ2-7; D remains ambiguous. This CDR3 is built from 13 residues. The V end was cut by 4 bases, the J end by 3 bases, with 9 bases between. CDR1 is KGHDR and CDR2 is SFDVKD in the germline V gene. The CDR3, as DNA: TGTGCCACCAGTGACATGGACGGCTACGAGCAGTACTTC. Translating it yields CATSDMDGYEQYF.